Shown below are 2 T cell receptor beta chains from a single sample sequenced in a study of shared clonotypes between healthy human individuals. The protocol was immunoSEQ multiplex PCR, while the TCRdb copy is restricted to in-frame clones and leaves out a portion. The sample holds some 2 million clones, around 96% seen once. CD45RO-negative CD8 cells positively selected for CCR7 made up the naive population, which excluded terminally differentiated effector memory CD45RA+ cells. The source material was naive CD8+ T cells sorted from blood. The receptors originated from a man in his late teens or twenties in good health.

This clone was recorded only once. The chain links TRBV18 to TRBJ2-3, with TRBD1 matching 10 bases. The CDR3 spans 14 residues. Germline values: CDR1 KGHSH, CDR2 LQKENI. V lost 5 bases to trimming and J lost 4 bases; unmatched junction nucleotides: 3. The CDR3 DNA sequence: TGTGCCAGCTCATCGACAGGGGGCGCAGATACGCAGTATTTT. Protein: CASSSTGGADTQYF. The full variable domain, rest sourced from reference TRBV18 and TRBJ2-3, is NAGVMQNPRHLVRRRGQEARLRCSPMKGHSHVYWYRQLPEEGLKFMVYLQKENIIDESGMPKERFSAEFPKEGPSILRIQQVVRGDSAAYFCASSSTGGADTQYFGPGTRLTVL.

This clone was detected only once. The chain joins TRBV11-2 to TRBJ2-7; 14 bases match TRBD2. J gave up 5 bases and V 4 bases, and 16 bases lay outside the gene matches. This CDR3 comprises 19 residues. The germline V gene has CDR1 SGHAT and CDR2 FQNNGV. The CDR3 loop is CASSSGGRTSGRKWNEQYF. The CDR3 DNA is TGTGCCAGCAGCTCAGGGGGACGGACTAGCGGGAGGAAGTGGAACGAGCAGTACTTC.